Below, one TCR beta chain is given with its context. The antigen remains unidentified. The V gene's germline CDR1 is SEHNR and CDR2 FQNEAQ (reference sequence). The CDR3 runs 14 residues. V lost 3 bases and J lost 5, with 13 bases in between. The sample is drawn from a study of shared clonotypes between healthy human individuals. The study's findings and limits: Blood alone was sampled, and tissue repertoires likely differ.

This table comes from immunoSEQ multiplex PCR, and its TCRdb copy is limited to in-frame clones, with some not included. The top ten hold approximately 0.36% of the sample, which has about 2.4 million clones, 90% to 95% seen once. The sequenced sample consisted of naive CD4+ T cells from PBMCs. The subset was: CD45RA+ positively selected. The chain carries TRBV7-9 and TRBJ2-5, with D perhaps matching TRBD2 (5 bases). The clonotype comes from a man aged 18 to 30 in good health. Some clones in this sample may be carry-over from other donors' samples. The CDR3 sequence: CASSFEAWEETQYF. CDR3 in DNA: TGTGCCAGCAGCTTTGAAGCGTGGGAGGAGACCCAGTACTTC.